These T cell receptor beta chains were read from a single sample in a study of CD8 T cells in ankylosing spondylitis. From the 5' RACE reads, TCRdb called clonotypes with MiXCR, one entry per CDR3 protein. Here the sample spans 150,000 to 200,000 distinct CDR3 sequences, 15% to 20% being singletons. The sample was blood, either unsorted or a sorted T cell fraction (not recorded which). The source is a male donor aged 5-30 years with ankylosing spondylitis or in good health (not recorded which). Both conserved end residues are part of each CDR3. The order of the fields is D gene, J gene, V gene, clone size, CDR3 DNA, CDR3 protein. The D gene is left open where the match is weak. Size is stated for part of the rows, as once, few or many counts, or as a class when the clone is expanded.

D: NA; J: TRBJ2-1; V: TRBV7-9; size: many; DNA: TGTGCCAGCAGACCTAGGACAGCCAATGAGCAGTTCTTC; CDR3: CASRPRTANEQFF
D: TRBD2; J: TRBJ2-1; V: TRBV3-1; size: many; DNA: TGTGCCAGCAGCCACCGTACGAAAGCGGGAGAAAAGGATGAGCAGTTCTTC; CDR3: CASSHRTKAGEKDEQFF
D: NA; J: TRBJ2-5; V: TRBV7-2; size: few; DNA: TGTGCCAGCAGCCCAGCCATGGGGACCCAGTACTTC; CDR3: CASSPAMGTQYF
D: NA; J: TRBJ2-1; V: TRBV5-1; size: many; DNA: TGCGCCAGCAGCTTGGTACCCGGGCTTGGTGGGGAGTTCTTC; CDR3: CASSLVPGLGGEFF
D: NA; J: TRBJ1-1; V: TRBV6-5; size: many; DNA: TGTGCCAGCAGATCCTACAGGGTGAACACTGAAGCTTTCTTT; CDR3: CASRSYRVNTEAFF
D: TRBD2; J: TRBJ2-1; V: TRBV4-3; size: few; DNA: TGCGCCAGCAGCCAAGAATCGTCAGCGGGAGGGCCCTGGGATGAGCAGTTCTTC; CDR3: CASSQESSAGGPWDEQFF
D: NA; J: TRBJ1-2; V: TRBV11-2; size: many; DNA: TGTGCCAGCAGTCTTCTTAGCCAGGGACGAAATGGCTACACCTTC; CDR3: CASSLLSQGRNGYTF
D: NA; J: TRBJ2-1; V: TRBV24-1; size: many; DNA: TGTGCCACCAGTCGGGGGAAAATTGAGCAGTTCTTC; CDR3: CATSRGKIEQFF
D: TRBD2; J: TRBJ2-5; V: TRBV6-1; size: many; DNA: TGTGCCAGCACCTTACTAGCGGGAAAAGAGACCCAGTACTTC; CDR3: CASTLLAGKETQYF
D: NA; J: TRBJ2-1; V: TRBV29-1; size: NA; DNA: TGCAGCGTTGAACTCGGGGCGGGTGAGCAGTTCTTC; CDR3: CSVELGAGEQFF
D: NA; J: TRBJ2-1; V: TRBV29-1; size: NA; DNA: TGCAGCGTTGATTCGGGACCCAAACAAGCTTCGGGGGCATACAATGAGCAGTTCTTC; CDR3: CSVDSGPKQASGAYNEQFF
D: TRBD1; J: TRBJ2-7; V: TRBV20-1; size: many; DNA: TGCAGTTGTGACAGGGTGTCCTACGAGCAGTACTTC; CDR3: CSCDRVSYEQYF
D: NA; J: TRBJ2-5; V: TRBV5-1; size: few; DNA: TGCGCCAGCAGCTTGGAGGGGGTAAGGACCCAGTACTTC; CDR3: CASSLEGVRTQYF
D: TRBD1; J: TRBJ2-1; V: TRBV7-2; size: many; DNA: TGTGCCAGCAGCTCTGGACAGGGATCTTACAATGAGCAGTTCTTC; CDR3: CASSSGQGSYNEQFF
D: NA; J: TRBJ2-1; V: TRBV29-1; size: many; DNA: TGCAGCGTTGAAGCGGTGGCAGGGGGGGTGGGGGAGCAGTTCTTC; CDR3: CSVEAVAGGVGEQFF
D: NA; J: TRBJ2-1; V: TRBV20-1; size: many; DNA: TGCAGTGGCCAGGGGATCACCTACAATGAGCAGTTCTTC; CDR3: CSGQGITYNEQFF
D: TRBD1; J: TRBJ1-5; V: TRBV18; size: NA; DNA: TGTGCCAGCTCAAGGACAGGGGACGGGTTGGCCGATCAGCCCCAGCATTTT; CDR3: CASSRTGDGLADQPQHF
D: NA; J: TRBJ2-6; V: TRBV24-1; size: many; DNA: TGTGCCACTGAAAAATCTGGGGCCAACGTCCTGACTTTC; CDR3: CATEKSGANVLTF
D: NA; J: TRBJ2-7; V: TRBV10-3; size: NA; DNA: TGTGCCATCAGTCGGGATCCTTACGAGCAGTACTTC; CDR3: CAISRDPYEQYF
D: TRBD2; J: TRBJ2-1; V: TRBV12-3/TRBV12-4; size: many; DNA: TGTGCCAGCAGTTTACGCGGGAGTGGCTACAATGAGCAGTTCTTC; CDR3: CASSLRGSGYNEQFF
D: TRBD2; J: TRBJ2-1; V: TRBV11-2; size: many; DNA: TGTGCCAGCAGCTCCCTAGCGGGGGGGCTCAGCTCCTACAATGAGCAGTTCTTC; CDR3: CASSSLAGGLSSYNEQFF
D: NA; J: TRBJ1-5; V: TRBV24-1; size: few; DNA: TGTGCCACCAGTCCAACAGGGTCTAGCAATCAGCCCCAGCATTTT; CDR3: CATSPTGSSNQPQHF
D: TRBD1; J: TRBJ2-1; V: TRBV4-3; size: few; DNA: TGCGCCAGCAGCCCCCACCCAGTGAGGGACAGCGACAATGAGCAGTTCTTC; CDR3: CASSPHPVRDSDNEQFF
D: TRBD2; J: TRBJ2-7; V: TRBV27; size: many; DNA: TGTGCCAGCAGTTCGCTAGGCGGGAGGGTAGGCGAGCAGTACTTC; CDR3: CASSSLGGRVGEQYF
D: NA; J: TRBJ2-3; V: TRBV28; size: many; DNA: TGTGCCAGCAGTTTACTTGTCAGCAGCACAGATACGCAGTATTTT; CDR3: CASSLLVSSTDTQYF
D: NA; J: TRBJ1-2; V: TRBV29-1; size: NA; DNA: TGCAGCGTTGAGTCGGGGGGCTATGGCTACACCTTC; CDR3: CSVESGGYGYTF
D: TRBD2; J: TRBJ2-4; V: TRBV6-5; size: many; DNA: TGTGCCAGCAGCCTCGGGGGGATGGGAGCCAAAAACATTCAGTACTTC; CDR3: CASSLGGMGAKNIQYF
D: NA; J: TRBJ2-6; V: TRBV20-1; size: many; DNA: TGCAGTGCTACCCGCCTGAGATCTGGGGCCAACGTCCTGACTTTC; CDR3: CSATRLRSGANVLTF
D: TRBD1; J: TRBJ2-3; V: TRBV29-1; size: NA; DNA: TGCAGCGTTGAAGACCCAGGACAGGGCGGCCCCCCAGATACGCAGTATTTT; CDR3: CSVEDPGQGGPPDTQYF
D: NA; J: TRBJ1-6; V: TRBV7-2; size: many; DNA: TGTGCCAGCAGCTTAGACCGTGGGGTGTATAATTCACCCCTCCACTTT; CDR3: CASSLDRGVYNSPLHF
D: TRBD2; J: TRBJ2-3; V: TRBV5-5; size: many; DNA: TGTGCCAGCAGCTTGCTCCGGCGGGAGAGCACAGATACGCAGTATTTT; CDR3: CASSLLRRESTDTQYF
D: TRBD1; J: TRBJ2-1; V: TRBV5-1; size: many; DNA: TGCGCCAGCAGCGATAGACAGGGGGTCTACAATGAGCAGTTCTTC; CDR3: CASSDRQGVYNEQFF
D: NA; J: TRBJ2-3; V: TRBV7-2; size: many; DNA: TGTGCCAGCAGCTTACAGGGGGGCCGCAGGGTGGATACGCAGTATTTT; CDR3: CASSLQGGRRVDTQYF
D: NA; J: TRBJ2-7; V: TRBV29-1; size: many; DNA: TGCAGCGTTGTAGACAACTACGAGCAGTACTTC; CDR3: CSVVDNYEQYF
D: NA; J: TRBJ1-1; V: TRBV6-2/TRBV6-3; size: many; DNA: TGTGCCAGCACCAAGAACACTGAAGCTTTCTTT; CDR3: CASTKNTEAFF
D: NA; J: TRBJ2-2; V: TRBV18; size: many; DNA: TGTGCCAGCTCACCACAGGGGTTGGCCACCGGGGAGCTGTTTTTT; CDR3: CASSPQGLATGELFF